A single sample gave rise to the 23 T cell receptor beta chains below, sequenced in a study of long-term antiretroviral therapy in people with HIV. The run of the v3.0 immunoSEQ assay was at survey level. Libraries were prepared by immunoSEQ multiplex PCR; TCRdb keeps only in-frame clonotypes and omits some of them. The sample includes some 16,000 clones, 65% to 85% of them seen just once. Sequences were derived from unsorted PBMCs, sampled 2.3 years after starting antiretroviral therapy. The receptor source for this set is a woman in her forties with HIV.

The chain recombines TRBV5-6 with TRBJ2-3; 7 nucleotides match TRBD2. Germline V CDR1 and CDR2: SGHDT, YYEEEE. V gave up 2 bases and J gave up 8 bases; unmatched junction bases: 8. This CDR3 region has 14 residues. The CDR3 loop is CASSLTSAGATQYF. CDR3 nucleotides: TGTGCCAGCAGCTTAACCTCTGCGGGAGCTACGCAGTATTTT.

This clone was seen only once. The chain employs TRBV7-9 and TRBJ2-1, with TRBD2 matching over 12 bases. The V gene's germline CDR1 is SEHNR and CDR2 FQNEAQ (reference sequence). The CDR3 length is 15 residues. V lost 5 bases to trimming and J lost 5 bases; unmatched junction nucleotides: 4. The CDR3 here is CASSLGLAGNNEQFF. CDR3 nucleotides: TGTGCCAGCAGCCTCGGACTAGCGGGAAACAATGAGCAGTTCTTC.

This clone was counted a single time. This chain links TRBV28 with TRBJ1-1; D is ambiguous. Trimming cost V 6 bases and J 0 bases, with 14 bases left between them. The germline V gene has CDR1 MDHEN and CDR2 SYDVKM. This CDR3 comprises 15 residues. The CDR3 DNA follows: TGTGCCAGCAGCCCTATTGACACAGTGAACACTGAAGCTTTCTTT. This encodes CASSPIDTVNTEAFF.

This clone was seen once. The rearrangement uses TRBV7-9 and TRBJ2-7, with D possibly matching TRBD2 (5 bases). Trimming cost V 3 bases and J 1 base, with 16 bases left between them. CDR3 length equals 16 residues. The germline CDR1 and CDR2 sequences are SEHNR and FQNEAQ (reference sequence). This chain's CDR3 is CASSFTFGVGSYEQYF. DNA for the CDR3: TGTGCCAGCAGCTTCACTTTCGGGGTAGGGTCCTACGAGCAGTACTTC. Using reference TRBV7-9 and TRBJ2-7 for the parts outside the CDR3, the full variable domain is DTGVSQNPRHKITKRGQNVTFRCDPISEHNRLYWYRQTLGQGPEFLTYFQNEAQLEKSRLLSDRFSAERPKGSFSTLEIQRTEQGDSAMYLCASSFTFGVGSYEQYFGPGTRLTVT.

The chain carries TRBV6-1 and TRBJ2-1; 9 nucleotides agree with TRBD2. V trimming: 10 bases; J trimming: 3 bases; junction bases outside the gene matches: 7. The CDR3 length is 14 residues. Germline CDR1 is MNHNS and CDR2 is SASEGT. CDR3 loop: CATSLAGFYNEQFF. The CDR3 DNA reads as TGTGCCACTTCCCTAGCGGGATTCTACAATGAGCAGTTCTTC.

The chain is built from TRBV7-8 and TRBJ2-7; unclear D gene. Germline CDR1 SGHVS, CDR2 FQNEAQ. Between the trimmed V and J ends, which lost 1 base and 1 base, there was a span of 8 bases. CDR3 length: 14 amino acids. CDR3 sequence reads: CASSLVLGSYEQYF. Written as DNA, the CDR3 is TGTGCCAGCAGCTTAGTATTGGGGTCCTACGAGCAGTACTTC.

V is TRBV29-1 and J is TRBJ2-1; 8 bases agree with TRBD1. This CDR3 is built from 13 residues. J lost 8 bases, V lost 7 bases, and 10 bases had no gene match. CDR1 and CDR2 from the germline V gene are SQVTM and ANQGSEA. The CDR3: CSAPGQAGDEQFF. CDR3 in DNA: TGCAGCGCCCCGGGACAGGCCGGGGATGAGCAGTTCTTC.

The chain couples TRBV29-1 to TRBJ1-2, with D maybe TRBD1 (5 bases). Germline V CDR1 and CDR2: SQVTM, ANQGSEA. V was pared by 4 bases and J by 7 bases, with 13 bases between. There are 12 residues in the CDR3. For the CDR3, the DNA is TGCAGCGTTGGGTCTAGGGACGGTGGCTACACCTTC. Its translation is CSVGSRDGGYTF.

The chain links TRBV7-9 to TRBJ1-4, with D possibly matching TRBD1 (6 bases). V was clipped by 5 bases and J by 7 bases, with 20 bases between them. Germline values: CDR1 SEHNR, CDR2 FQNEAQ (reference sequence). This CDR3 comprises 16 residues. The CDR3 is CASSRPVGGLGEKLFF. In DNA form, the CDR3 reads TGTGCCAGCAGCCGCCCGGTCGGGGGGCTTGGTGAAAAACTGTTTTTT. Filled out from reference TRBV7-9 and TRBJ1-4, the complete variable domain reads DTGVSQNPRHKITKRGQNVTFRCDPISEHNRLYWYRQTLGQGPEFLTYFQNEAQLEKSRLLSDRFSAERPKGSFSTLEIQRTEQGDSAMYLCASSRPVGGLGEKLFFGSGTQLSVL.

The J gene is TRBJ1-2, the V gene TRBV7-8; TRBD1 agrees at 8 bases. The CDR3 has 14 residues. The germline V gene has CDR1 SGHVS and CDR2 FQNEAQ. V dropped 4 bases and J dropped 3; count of bases not matched to a gene: 4. CDR3 protein: CASSYRTGYYGYTF. CDR3 nucleotide sequence: TGTGCCAGCAGCTACAGGACAGGGTACTATGGCTACACCTTC.

This clone was picked up one time. V usage is TRBV19 and J usage is TRBJ2-7; 9 positions agree with TRBD2. Germline CDR1 LNHDA, CDR2 SQIVND (reference sequence). This CDR3 region has 15 residues. V lost 8 bases, J lost 3 bases, and 11 bases stayed unmatched. The CDR3 is CASGEGTSRFYEQYF. In DNA form, the CDR3 reads TGTGCCAGTGGAGAGGGGACTAGCAGATTCTACGAGCAGTACTTC. The full variable domain, rest sourced from reference TRBV19 and TRBJ2-7, is DGGITQSPKYLFRKEGQNVTLSCEQNLNHDAMYWYRQDPGQGLRLIYYSQIVNDFQKGDIAEGYSVSREKKESFPLTVTSAQKNPTAFYLCASGEGTSRFYEQYFGPGTRLTVT.

The J gene is TRBJ1-3, the V gene TRBV5-4; D gene uncertain. Trimming left V 4 bases short and J 0 bases short, with 14 bases between. Germline V gene lookup returns CDR1 SGHNT and CDR2 YYREEE (reference sequence). The CDR3 covers 16 residues. The CDR3 sequence: CASSLVGPSSGNTIYF. The CDR3 DNA reads as TGTGCCAGCAGCCTGGTCGGTCCCTCCTCTGGAAACACCATATATTTT.

The chain carries TRBV19 and TRBJ2-6, with a possible D match to TRBD1 (5 bases). Trimming shortened V by 4 bases and J by 1 base, and 26 bases separated the two germline ends. The CDR3 runs 21 residues. In germline, CDR1 is LNHDA, CDR2 SQIVND (reference sequence). The CDR3, as DNA: TGTGCCAGTAGTACGCCGAGACCACAGGCCGCTGGTGGGTCTGGGGCCAACGTCCTGACTTTC. It translates to CASSTPRPQAAGGSGANVLTF.

The J gene is TRBJ1-1, the V gene TRBV5-1; D is unresolved. Germline V gives CDR1 SGHRS, CDR2 YFSETQ. The CDR3 covers 14 residues. The germline V and J ends were trimmed by 0 bases and 1 base, with 7 bases remaining between them. CDR3 DNA: TGCGCCAGCAGCTTGGGGTCGGCGAACACTGAAGCTTTCTTT. Translating gives CASSLGSANTEAFF.

The V gene is TRBV18, the J gene TRBJ1-6; a possible D gene is TRBD1 (6 bases). The CDR3 runs to 17 residues. V was shortened by 3 bases and J by 13 bases, with 25 bases between the two germline ends. CDR1 and CDR2 from the germline V gene are KGHSH and LQKENI. CDR3 DNA: TGTGCCAGCTCACCCCTACCTAGACAGGATGTGCTTACGCCCCTCCACTTT. Translated: CASSPLPRQDVLTPLHF.

This clone showed up just once. The chain uses TRBV7-9 and TRBJ2-3, with a possible D match to TRBD2 (6 bases). CDR1 is SEHNR, CDR2 FQNEAQ, per germline (reference sequence). This CDR3 contains 15 residues. V was pared by 3 bases and J by 2 bases, with 12 bases between. The DNA of the CDR3 is TGTGCCAGCAGCTTCCGGGACTTTGCCACAGATACGCAGTATTTT. Translating gives CASSFRDFATDTQYF.

The chain links TRBV7-9 to TRBJ2-7, with D maybe TRBD1 (5 bases). Trimming removed 1 base at V and 2 bases at J, with 18 bases between. Germline values: CDR1 SEHNR, CDR2 FQNEAQ (reference sequence). The CDR3 spans 17 residues. CDR3 coding DNA: TGTGCCAGCAGCTTAGACCCGGCCCACAGGTTGACCTACGAGCAGTACTTC. Translated, it gives CASSLDPAHRLTYEQYF.

With respect to this clone: The junction shows a germline mismatch at one end, possibly a read error. This sequence joins TRBV5-4 and TRBJ2-7; D is uncertain. The CDR3 covers 15 residues. Germline V CDR1 and CDR2: SGHNT, YYREEE (reference sequence). This chain's CDR3 is CASSQERGWTYEQYF. As DNA, the CDR3 is TGCGCCAGCAGCCAAGAACGAGGCTGGACCTACGAGCAGTACTTC.

The chain joins TRBV19 to TRBJ2-7; the D is unclear. This CDR3 is 11 amino acids long. Trimming shortened V by 1 base and J by 5 bases, and 3 bases separated the two germline ends. The germline V gene encodes CDR1 LNHDA and CDR2 SQIVND (reference sequence). CDR3 DNA: TGTGCCAGTAGTATAGGTAACGAGCAGTACTTC. Translating gives CASSIGNEQYF.

The chain has TRBV2 and TRBJ2-5; 14 nucleotides agree with TRBD2. The length of the CDR3 is 15 residues. V shed 7 bases and J 2 bases; nucleotides not matched to a gene: 3. CDR1 and CDR2 (germline): SNHLY, FYNNEI. CDR3 DNA sequence: TGTGCCAGCACCGGGACTAGCGGGAGTCAAGAGACCCAGTACTTC. It encodes CASTGTSGSQETQYF. The entire variable domain, with the rest obtained from reference TRBV2 and TRBJ2-5, is as follows: EPEVTQTPSHQVTQMGQEVILRCVPISNHLYFYWYRQILGQKVEFLVSFYNNEISEKSEIFDDQFSVERPDGSNFTLKIRSTKLEDSAMYFCASTGTSGSQETQYFGPGTRLLVL.

This clone has just a few counts. V gene TRBV4-3 combines with J gene TRBJ1-6; D is perhaps TRBD1 (5 bases). The V gene's germline CDR1 is LGHNA and CDR2 YSLEER. The CDR3 length is 15 residues. The V gene lost 2 bases and the J gene lost 10 bases, with 15 bases spanning the gap. CDR3 residues: CASSQITGAGSPLHF. CDR3 DNA sequence: TGCGCCAGCAGCCAAATTACCGGGGCCGGATCACCCCTCCACTTT.

The CDR3 protein is CASGQTGYRNTEAFF. CDR3 nucleotides: TGCGCCAGCGGCCAGACAGGGTATCGGAACACTGAAGCTTTCTTT. V usage is TRBV5-1 and J usage is TRBJ1-1, with 7 bases lining up with TRBD1. This CDR3 contains 15 residues. Trimming at V came to 7 bases and at J to 1 base, leaving 10 bases not matched to a gene. Germline assignment: CDR1 SGHRS and CDR2 YFSETQ.

The rearrangement uses TRBV30 and TRBJ1-1; D is undetermined. CDR3 length: 14 amino acids. V shed 5 bases and J shed 3 bases, with 16 bases lying between them. Germline V gene lookup returns CDR1 GTSNPN and CDR2 SVGIG (reference sequence). The CDR3 region is CAWEVLDLDTEAFF. The CDR3 DNA is TGTGCCTGGGAAGTGTTAGACCTGGACACTGAAGCTTTCTTT.